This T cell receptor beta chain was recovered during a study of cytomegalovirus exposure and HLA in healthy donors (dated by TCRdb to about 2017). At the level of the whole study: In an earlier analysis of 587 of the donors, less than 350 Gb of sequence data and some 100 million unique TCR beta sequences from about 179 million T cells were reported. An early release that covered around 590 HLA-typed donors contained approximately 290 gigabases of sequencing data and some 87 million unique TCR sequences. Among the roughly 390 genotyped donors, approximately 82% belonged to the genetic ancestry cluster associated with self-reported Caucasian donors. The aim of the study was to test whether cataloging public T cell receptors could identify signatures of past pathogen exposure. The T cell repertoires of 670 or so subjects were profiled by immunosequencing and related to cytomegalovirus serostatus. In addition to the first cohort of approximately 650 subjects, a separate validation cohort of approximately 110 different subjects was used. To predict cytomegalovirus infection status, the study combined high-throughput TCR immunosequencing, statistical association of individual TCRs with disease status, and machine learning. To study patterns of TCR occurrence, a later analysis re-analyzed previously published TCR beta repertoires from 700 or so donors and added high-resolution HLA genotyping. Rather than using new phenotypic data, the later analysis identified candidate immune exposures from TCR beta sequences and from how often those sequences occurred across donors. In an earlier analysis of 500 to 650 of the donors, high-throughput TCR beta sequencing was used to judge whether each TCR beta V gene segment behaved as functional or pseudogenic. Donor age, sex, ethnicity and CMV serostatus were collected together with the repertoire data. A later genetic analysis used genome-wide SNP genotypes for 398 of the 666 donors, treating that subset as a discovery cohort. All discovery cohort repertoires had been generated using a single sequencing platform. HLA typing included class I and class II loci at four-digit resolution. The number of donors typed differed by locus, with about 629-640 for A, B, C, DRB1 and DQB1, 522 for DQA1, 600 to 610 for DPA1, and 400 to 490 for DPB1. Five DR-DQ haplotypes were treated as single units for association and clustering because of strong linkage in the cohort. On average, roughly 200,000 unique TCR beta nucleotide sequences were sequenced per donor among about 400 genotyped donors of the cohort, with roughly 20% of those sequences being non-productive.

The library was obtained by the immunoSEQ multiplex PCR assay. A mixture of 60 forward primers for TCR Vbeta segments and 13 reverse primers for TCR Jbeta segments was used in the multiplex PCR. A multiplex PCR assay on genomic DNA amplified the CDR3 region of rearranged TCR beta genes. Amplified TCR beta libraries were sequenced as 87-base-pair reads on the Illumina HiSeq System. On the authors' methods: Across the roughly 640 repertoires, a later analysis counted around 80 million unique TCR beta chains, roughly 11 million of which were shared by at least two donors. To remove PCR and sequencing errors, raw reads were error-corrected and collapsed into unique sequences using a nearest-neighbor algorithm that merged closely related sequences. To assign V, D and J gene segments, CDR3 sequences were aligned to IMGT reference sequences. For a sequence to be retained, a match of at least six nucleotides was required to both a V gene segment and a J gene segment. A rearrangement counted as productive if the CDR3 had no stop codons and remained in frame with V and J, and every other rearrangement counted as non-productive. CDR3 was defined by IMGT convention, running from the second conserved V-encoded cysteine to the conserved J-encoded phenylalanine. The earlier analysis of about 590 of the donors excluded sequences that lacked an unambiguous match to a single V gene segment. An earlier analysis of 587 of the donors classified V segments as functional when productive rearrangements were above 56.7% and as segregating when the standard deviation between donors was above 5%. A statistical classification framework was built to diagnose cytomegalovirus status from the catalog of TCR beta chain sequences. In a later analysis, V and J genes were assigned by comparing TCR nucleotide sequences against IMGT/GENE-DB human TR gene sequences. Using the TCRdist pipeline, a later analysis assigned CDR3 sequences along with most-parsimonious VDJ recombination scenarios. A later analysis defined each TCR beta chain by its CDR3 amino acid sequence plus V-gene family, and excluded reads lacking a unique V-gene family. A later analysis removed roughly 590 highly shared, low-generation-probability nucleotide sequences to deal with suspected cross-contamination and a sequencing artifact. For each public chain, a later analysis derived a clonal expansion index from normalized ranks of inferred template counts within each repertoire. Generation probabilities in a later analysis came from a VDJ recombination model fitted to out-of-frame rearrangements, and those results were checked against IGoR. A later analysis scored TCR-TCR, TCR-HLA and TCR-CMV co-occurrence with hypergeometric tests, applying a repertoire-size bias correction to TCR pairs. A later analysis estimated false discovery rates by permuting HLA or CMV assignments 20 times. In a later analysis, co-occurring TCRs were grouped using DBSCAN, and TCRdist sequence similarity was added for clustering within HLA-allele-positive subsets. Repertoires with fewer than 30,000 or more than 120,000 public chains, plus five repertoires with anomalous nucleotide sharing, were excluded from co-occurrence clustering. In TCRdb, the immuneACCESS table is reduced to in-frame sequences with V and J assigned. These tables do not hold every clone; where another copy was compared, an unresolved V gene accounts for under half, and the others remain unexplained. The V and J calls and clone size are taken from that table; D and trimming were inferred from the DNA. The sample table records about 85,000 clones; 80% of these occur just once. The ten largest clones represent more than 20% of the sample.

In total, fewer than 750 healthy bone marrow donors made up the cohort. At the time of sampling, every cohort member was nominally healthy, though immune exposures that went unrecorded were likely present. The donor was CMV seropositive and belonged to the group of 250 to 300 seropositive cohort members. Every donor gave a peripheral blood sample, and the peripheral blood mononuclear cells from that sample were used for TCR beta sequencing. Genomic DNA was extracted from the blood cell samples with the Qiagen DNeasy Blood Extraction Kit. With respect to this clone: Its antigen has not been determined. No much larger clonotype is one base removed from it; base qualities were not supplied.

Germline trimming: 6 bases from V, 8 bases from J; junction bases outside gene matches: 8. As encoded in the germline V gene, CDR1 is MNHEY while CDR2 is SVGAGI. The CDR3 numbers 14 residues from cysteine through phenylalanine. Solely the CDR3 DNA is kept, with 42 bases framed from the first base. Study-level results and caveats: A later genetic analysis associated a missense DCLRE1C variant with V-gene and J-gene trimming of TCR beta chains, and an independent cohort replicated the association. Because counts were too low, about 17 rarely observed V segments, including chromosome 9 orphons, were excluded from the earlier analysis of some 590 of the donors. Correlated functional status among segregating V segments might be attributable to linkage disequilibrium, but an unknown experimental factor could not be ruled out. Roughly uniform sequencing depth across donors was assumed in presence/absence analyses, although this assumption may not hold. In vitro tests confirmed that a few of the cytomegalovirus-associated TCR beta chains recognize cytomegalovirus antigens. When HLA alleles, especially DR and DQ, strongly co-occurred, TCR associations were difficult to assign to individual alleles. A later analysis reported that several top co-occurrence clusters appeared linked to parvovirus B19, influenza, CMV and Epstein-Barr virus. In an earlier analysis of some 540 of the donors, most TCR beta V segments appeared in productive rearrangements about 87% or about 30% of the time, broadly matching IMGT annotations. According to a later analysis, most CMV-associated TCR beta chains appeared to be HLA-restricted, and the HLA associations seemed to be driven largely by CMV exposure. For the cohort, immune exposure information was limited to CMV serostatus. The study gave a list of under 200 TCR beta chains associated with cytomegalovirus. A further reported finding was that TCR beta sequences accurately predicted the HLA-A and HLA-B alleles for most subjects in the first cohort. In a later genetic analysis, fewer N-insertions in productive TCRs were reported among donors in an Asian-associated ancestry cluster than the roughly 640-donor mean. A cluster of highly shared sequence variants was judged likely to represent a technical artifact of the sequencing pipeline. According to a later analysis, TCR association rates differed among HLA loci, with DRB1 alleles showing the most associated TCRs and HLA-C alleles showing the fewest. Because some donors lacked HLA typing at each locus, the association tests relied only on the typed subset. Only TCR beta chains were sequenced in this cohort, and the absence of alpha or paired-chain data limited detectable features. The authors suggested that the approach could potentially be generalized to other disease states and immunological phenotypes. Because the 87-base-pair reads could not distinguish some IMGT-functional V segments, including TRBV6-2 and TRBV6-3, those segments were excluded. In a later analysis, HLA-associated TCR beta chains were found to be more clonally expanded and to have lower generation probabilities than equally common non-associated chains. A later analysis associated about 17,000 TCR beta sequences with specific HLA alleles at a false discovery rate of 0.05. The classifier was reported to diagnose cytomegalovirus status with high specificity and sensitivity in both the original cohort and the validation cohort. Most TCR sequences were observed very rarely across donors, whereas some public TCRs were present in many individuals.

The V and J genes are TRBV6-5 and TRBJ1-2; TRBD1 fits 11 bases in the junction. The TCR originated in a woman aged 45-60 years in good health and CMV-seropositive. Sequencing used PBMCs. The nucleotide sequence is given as TGTGCCAGCAGCTTAGGACAGGGGGCCGTCGGCTACACCTTC. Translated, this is CASSLGQGAVGYTF.